This TCR beta chain was identified in a study of cytomegalovirus exposure and HLA in healthy donors. Study as a whole: Among several hundred genotyped donors, 80% to 90% fell in the Caucasian-associated ancestry cluster. Study results and limitations: Reports state that TCR beta sequences accurately predicted most subjects' HLA-A and HLA-B alleles.

This clone was detected once. The antigen remains undetermined. The V and J ends lost 3 bases and 9 bases, in that order; junction bases with no gene match: 8. This CDR3 is 13 amino acids long. Germline-derived CDR1 and CDR2 are KGHSH and LQKENI. PCR employed 60 Vbeta and 13 Jbeta primers. TCRdb keeps only in-frame clones here, not all; method: immunoSEQ multiplex PCR. The sample includes around 150,000 clones, around four fifths of them seen just once. This receptor was obtained from a man aged 18 to 29 in good health and CMV-seronegative. The V gene is TRBV18, the J gene TRBJ2-7; 7 bases are shared with TRBD2. The specimen sequenced was PBMCs. CDR3 sequence reads: CASSPTLLAGQYF. The CDR3 nucleotides are TGTGCCAGCTCACCTACACTCTTAGCGGGGCAGTACTTC.